This T cell receptor beta chain was recovered during a study of T cell changes during pregnancy in multiple sclerosis. Clones were sequenced by immunoSEQ multiplex PCR, and TCRdb holds only the in-frame ones, with some missing. The top ten clones hold around 3.3% of a sample with about 53,000 clones, more than 75% of them seen once. Germline V CDR1 and CDR2: MRHNA, SNTAGT. The length of the CDR3 is 14 residues. V was clipped by 0 bases and J by 5 bases, with 7 bases between them. The rearrangement uses TRBV6-4 and TRBJ2-2; no clear D gene. The sequence was collected from a female donor with multiple sclerosis, enrolled in a pregnancy study. The specimen comprised CD8+ T cells from peripheral blood mononuclear cells, sampled before pregnancy. The CDR3 region is CASSDSYVTGELFF. The CDR3 nucleotides read TGTGCCAGCAGTGACTCTTATGTTACCGGGGAGCTGTTTTTT.